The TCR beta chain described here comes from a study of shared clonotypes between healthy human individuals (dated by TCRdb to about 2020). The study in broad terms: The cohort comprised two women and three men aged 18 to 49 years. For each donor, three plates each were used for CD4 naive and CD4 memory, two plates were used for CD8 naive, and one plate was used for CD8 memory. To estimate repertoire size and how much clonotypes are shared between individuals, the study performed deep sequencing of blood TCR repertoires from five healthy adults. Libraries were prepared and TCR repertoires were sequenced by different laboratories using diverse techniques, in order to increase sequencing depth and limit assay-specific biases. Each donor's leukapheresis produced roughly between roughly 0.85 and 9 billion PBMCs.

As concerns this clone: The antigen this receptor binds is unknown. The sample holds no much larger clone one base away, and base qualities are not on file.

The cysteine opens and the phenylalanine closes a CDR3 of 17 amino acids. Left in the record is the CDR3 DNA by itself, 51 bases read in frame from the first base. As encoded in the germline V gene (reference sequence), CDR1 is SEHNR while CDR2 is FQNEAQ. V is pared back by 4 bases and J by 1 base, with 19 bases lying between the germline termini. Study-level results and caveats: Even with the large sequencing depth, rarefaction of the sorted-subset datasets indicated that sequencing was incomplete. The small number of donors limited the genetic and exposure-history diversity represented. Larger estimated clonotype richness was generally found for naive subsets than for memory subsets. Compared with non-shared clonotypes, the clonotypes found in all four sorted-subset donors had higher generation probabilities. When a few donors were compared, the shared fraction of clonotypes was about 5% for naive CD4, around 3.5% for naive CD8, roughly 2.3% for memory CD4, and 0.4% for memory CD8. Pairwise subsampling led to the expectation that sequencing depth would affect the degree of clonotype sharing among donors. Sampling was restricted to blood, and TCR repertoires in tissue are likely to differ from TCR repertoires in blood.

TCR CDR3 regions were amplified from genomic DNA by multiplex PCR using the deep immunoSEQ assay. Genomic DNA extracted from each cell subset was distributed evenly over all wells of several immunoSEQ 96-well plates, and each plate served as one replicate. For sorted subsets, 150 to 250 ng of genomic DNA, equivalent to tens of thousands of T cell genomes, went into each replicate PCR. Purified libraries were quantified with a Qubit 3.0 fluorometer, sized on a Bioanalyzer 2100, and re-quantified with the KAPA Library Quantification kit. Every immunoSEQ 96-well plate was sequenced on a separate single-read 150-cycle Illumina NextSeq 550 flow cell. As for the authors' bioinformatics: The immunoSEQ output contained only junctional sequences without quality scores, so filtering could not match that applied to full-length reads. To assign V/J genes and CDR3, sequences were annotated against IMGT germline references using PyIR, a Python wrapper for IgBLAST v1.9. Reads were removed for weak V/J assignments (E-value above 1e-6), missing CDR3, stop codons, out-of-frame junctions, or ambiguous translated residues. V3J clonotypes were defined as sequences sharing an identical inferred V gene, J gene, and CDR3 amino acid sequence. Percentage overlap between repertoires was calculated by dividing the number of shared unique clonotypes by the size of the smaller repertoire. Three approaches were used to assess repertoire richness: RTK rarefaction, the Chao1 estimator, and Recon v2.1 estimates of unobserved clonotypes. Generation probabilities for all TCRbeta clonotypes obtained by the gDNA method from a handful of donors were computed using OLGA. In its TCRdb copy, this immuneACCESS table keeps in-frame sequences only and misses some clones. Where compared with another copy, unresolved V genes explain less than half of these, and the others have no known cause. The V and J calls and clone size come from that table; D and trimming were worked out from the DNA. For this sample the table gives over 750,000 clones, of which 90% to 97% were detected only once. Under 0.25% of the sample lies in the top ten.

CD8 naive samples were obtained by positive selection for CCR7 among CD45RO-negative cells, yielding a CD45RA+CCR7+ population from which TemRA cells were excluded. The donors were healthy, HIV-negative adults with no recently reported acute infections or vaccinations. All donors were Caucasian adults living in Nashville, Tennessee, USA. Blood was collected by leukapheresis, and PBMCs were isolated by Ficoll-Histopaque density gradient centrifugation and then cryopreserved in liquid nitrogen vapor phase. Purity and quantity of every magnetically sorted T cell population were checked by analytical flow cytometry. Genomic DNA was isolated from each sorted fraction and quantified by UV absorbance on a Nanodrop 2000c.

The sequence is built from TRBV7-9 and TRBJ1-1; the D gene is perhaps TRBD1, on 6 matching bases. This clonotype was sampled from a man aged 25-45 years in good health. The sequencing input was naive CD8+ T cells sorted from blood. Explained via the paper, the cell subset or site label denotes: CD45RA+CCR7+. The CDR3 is CASSSHSGGEANTEAFF. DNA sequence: TGTGCCAGCAGCTCCCATTCGGGGGGCGAGGCGAACACTGAAGCTTTCTTT.